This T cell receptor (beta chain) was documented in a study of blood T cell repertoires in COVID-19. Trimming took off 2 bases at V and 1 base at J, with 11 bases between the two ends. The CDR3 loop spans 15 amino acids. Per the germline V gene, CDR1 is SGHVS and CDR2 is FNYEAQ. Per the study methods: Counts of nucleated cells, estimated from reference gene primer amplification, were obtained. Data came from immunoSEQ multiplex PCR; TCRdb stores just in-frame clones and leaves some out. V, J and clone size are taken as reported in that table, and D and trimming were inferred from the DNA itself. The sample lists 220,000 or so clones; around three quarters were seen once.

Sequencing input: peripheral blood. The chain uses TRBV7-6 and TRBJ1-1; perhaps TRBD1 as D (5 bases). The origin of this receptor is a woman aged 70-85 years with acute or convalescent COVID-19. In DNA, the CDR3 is TGTGCCAGCAGCTTACAGGGTAACGGGAACACTGAAGCTTTCTTT. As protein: CASSLQGNGNTEAFF.